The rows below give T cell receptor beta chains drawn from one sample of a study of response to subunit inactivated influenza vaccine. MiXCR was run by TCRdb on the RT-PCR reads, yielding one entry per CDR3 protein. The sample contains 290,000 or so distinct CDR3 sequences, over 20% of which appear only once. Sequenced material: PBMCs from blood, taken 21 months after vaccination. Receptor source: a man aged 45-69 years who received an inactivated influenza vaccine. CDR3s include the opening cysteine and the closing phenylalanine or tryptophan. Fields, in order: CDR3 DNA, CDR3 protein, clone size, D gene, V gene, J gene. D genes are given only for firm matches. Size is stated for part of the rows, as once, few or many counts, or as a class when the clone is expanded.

DNA: TGTGCCAGCAGCATCGGCGGTCCTAGCACAGATACGCAGTATTTT
CDR3: CASSIGGPSTDTQYF
size: NA
D: NA
V: TRBV21-1
J: TRBJ2-3

DNA: TGCAGTGTCGAGCGACAGGGCCCATCCTACGAGCAGTACTTC
CDR3: CSVERQGPSYEQYF
size: few
D: TRBD1
V: TRBV20-1
J: TRBJ2-7

DNA: TGTGCCAGCAGCCAAGGACAGTCGCCTTACGAGCAGTACTTC
CDR3: CASSQGQSPYEQYF
size: few
D: NA
V: TRBV3-1
J: TRBJ2-7

DNA: TGTGCCAGCAGCACCTCACTAGCGGAAAGCACAGATACGCAGTATTTT
CDR3: CASSTSLAESTDTQYF
size: NA
D: TRBD2
V: TRBV9
J: TRBJ2-3

DNA: TGTGCCAGTAGTACTATGGGACTAGCGGGGTTAAATCCCTACAATGAGCAGTTCTTC
CDR3: CASSTMGLAGLNPYNEQFF
size: NA
D: TRBD2
V: TRBV19
J: TRBJ2-1

DNA: TGCGGGGGACAGTACCAAGAGACCCAGTACTTC
CDR3: CGGQYQETQYF
size: NA
D: NA
V: TRBV2
J: TRBJ2-5

DNA: TGTGCCAGCAGTTTTCTCGGACCGGGCCTCGATGAGCAGTTCTTC
CDR3: CASSFLGPGLDEQFF
size: NA
D: NA
V: TRBV6-5
J: TRBJ2-1

DNA: TGCAGTGCTATCGGACTAGCGGGACTAGGGGTCAATGAGCAGTTCTTC
CDR3: CSAIGLAGLGVNEQFF
size: NA
D: TRBD2
V: TRBV20-1
J: TRBJ2-1

DNA: TGTGCCAGCAGACCTACAGGGGGCACTGAAGCTTTCTTT
CDR3: CASRPTGGTEAFF
size: many
D: TRBD1
V: TRBV12-3/TRBV12-4
J: TRBJ1-1

DNA: TGTGCCAGCAGTTTGGGACAGGCCTCCCTGCCCCTCCACTTT
CDR3: CASSLGQASLPLHF
size: NA
D: TRBD1
V: TRBV12-3/TRBV12-4
J: TRBJ1-6

DNA: TGTGCCAGCCGGGACAGGGAAGTGAGCCAGCCCCAGCATTTT
CDR3: CASRDREVSQPQHF
size: NA
D: TRBD1
V: TRBV2
J: TRBJ1-5

DNA: TGTGCCAGCAGTTTAGACACTAGCGGGGGGGTTGAGCAGTTCTTC
CDR3: CASSLDTSGGVEQFF
size: NA
D: TRBD2
V: TRBV12-3/TRBV12-4
J: TRBJ2-1

DNA: TGCAGTGCGGAGAGGAAGACCCAGTACTTC
CDR3: CSAERKTQYF
size: NA
D: NA
V: TRBV20-1
J: TRBJ2-5

DNA: TGTGCCAGCAGTCGACAGGGACCAAATAGCAATCAGCCCCAGCATTTT
CDR3: CASSRQGPNSNQPQHF
size: few
D: TRBD1
V: TRBV2
J: TRBJ1-5

DNA: TGTGCCAGTAGCAAGGGGGGAAGGAGTGAAGACACTGAAGCTTTCTTT
CDR3: CASSKGGRSEDTEAFF
size: NA
D: NA
V: TRBV19
J: TRBJ1-1

DNA: TGTGCCAGCAGCCCCAGTACGGGACACAATCAGGCCCAGCATTTT
CDR3: CASSPSTGHNQAQHF
size: NA
D: NA
V: TRBV6-1
J: TRBJ1-5